These 16 T cell receptor beta chains came from one sample sequenced in a study of CD8 T cells in Susac syndrome. An amount of RNA that ranged from about 0.45 to 1 ug was reverse transcribed with random hexamers. MiXCR, run by TCRdb on the immunoSEQ multiplex PCR reads, gives a single entry per CDR3 protein. Here the sample spans about 170,000 distinct CDR3 sequences, more than 95% being singletons. The sample consisted of CD4+ T cells from PBMCs. The receptors shown here come from a human donor with Susac syndrome.

The chain couples TRBV28 to TRBJ1-5, with 9 nucleotides matching TRBD1. The CDR3 totals 14 residues. Germline loops: CDR1 MDHEN, CDR2 SYDVKM. The V gene end was trimmed by 6 bases and the J gene end by 3 bases; junction bases not matched to a gene: 3. The CDR3 DNA sequence: TGTGCCAGCAGATGGACAGGGGACAATCAGCCCCAGCATTTT. Its translation: CASRWTGDNQPQHF. The whole variable domain, remainder taken from reference TRBV28 and TRBJ1-5, is DVKVTQSSRYLVKRTGEKVFLECVQDMDHENMFWYRQDPGLGLRLIYFSYDVKMKEKGDIPEGYSVSREKKERFSLILESASTNQTSMYLCASRWTGDNQPQHFGDGTRLSIL.

The chain joins TRBV24-1 to TRBJ1-4; D is uncertain. This CDR3 is 14 amino acids long. Germline V gene lookup returns CDR1 KGHDR and CDR2 SFDVKD. Trimming stripped 2 bases from V and 6 bases from J, with 9 bases between. The CDR3 loop reads CATSDSRSDEKLFF. The CDR3 region has the DNA TGTGCCACCAGTGATTCTAGGTCGGATGAAAAACTGTTTTTT.

CDR3 region: CASRRQVIGYTF. DNA of the CDR3: TGTGCCAGCAGACGACAGGTTATTGGCTACACCTTC. This chain connects TRBV28 to TRBJ1-2; D is possibly TRBD1 (6 bases). This CDR3 has 12 residues. With 6 bases removed from V and 7 bases from J, the gap between germline ends came to 12 bases. Germline CDR1 MDHEN, CDR2 SYDVKM.

The V and J genes are TRBV11-1 and TRBJ2-5; D may be TRBD1 (5 bases). V was trimmed by 1 base and J by 5 bases, leaving 14 bases between them. Germline values: CDR1 SGHAT, CDR2 FQDESV (reference sequence). This CDR3 has 15 amino acids. Here the CDR3 reads CASSLDSRERETQYF. DNA of the CDR3: TGTGCCAGCAGCTTAGATTCCAGGGAACGGGAGACCCAGTACTTC.

The chain joins TRBV19 to TRBJ2-2; D uncertain. With 1 base removed from V and 2 bases from J, the gap between germline ends came to 2 bases. The V gene's germline CDR1 is LNHDA and CDR2 SQIVND (reference sequence). CDR3 length: 13 residues. The CDR3, as DNA: TGTGCCAGTAGTATAGGCAACACCGGGGAGCTGTTTTTT. Protein product: CASSIGNTGELFF.

The chain recombines TRBV15 with TRBJ2-7; TRBD1 matches at 8 bases. V gave up 0 bases and J gave up 6 bases; unmatched junction bases: 25. The germline V gene encodes CDR1 LNHNV and CDR2 YYDKDF (reference sequence). The CDR3 extends over 21 amino acids. CDR3 in DNA: TGTGCCACCAGCAGAGAGGACCAGGGGGCATCTCCGGTTGTTTCGGGCTGCGAGCAGTACGTC. Translated: CATSREDQGASPVVSGCEQYV.

This chain uses TRBV20-1 with TRBJ2-1; D may be TRBD2 (5 bases). CDR3 length equals 15 residues. Germline V gene sequence: CDR1 DFQATT, CDR2 SNEGSKA (reference sequence). Trimming removed 0 bases at V and 4 bases at J, with 13 bases between. CDR3 sequence reads: CSARDRIRRYNEQFF. CDR3 DNA sequence: TGCAGTGCTAGAGATCGCATCAGGAGGTACAATGAGCAGTTCTTC.

The chain combines TRBV7-2 with TRBJ2-5; D remains unclear. This CDR3 comprises 12 residues. Trimming stripped 2 bases from V and 5 bases from J, with 6 bases between. Looked up from germline, CDR1 is SGHTA and CDR2 is FQGNSA. CDR3 coding DNA: TGTGCCAGCAGCTTATCTTCCGAGACCCAGTACTTC. Protein: CASSLSSETQYF. Full variable domain (rest looked up from reference TRBV7-2 and TRBJ2-5): GAGVSQSPSNKVTEKGKDVELRCDPISGHTALYWYRQSLGQGLEFLIYFQGNSAPDKSGLPSDRFSAERTGGSVSTLTIQRTQQEDSAVYLCASSLSSETQYFGPGTRLLVL.

This CDR3 reads CASSLRGPREVGELFF. The DNA for the CDR3 is TGTGCCAGCAGTTTGCGGGGTCCGCGGGAGGTAGGGGAGCTGTTTTTT. The genes are TRBV27 and TRBJ2-2; TRBD2 matches 8 bases. The CDR3 loop spans 16 amino acids. From germline, CDR1 is MNHEY and CDR2 SMNVEV (reference sequence). The trim removed 3 bases at V and 8 bases at J, leaving 11 bases unmatched.

The rearrangement joins TRBV4-2 to TRBJ2-3; 11 bases agree with TRBD2. Trimming took 5 bases from V and 2 from J; bases not matched to a gene: 6. CDR1 LGHNA and CDR2 YNFKEQ come from the germline V gene. The CDR3 has 16 amino acids. The CDR3 bases are TGTGCCAGCAGCGATCGGACTAGCGGGTACACAGATACGCAGTATTTT. It is translated as CASSDRTSGYTDTQYF.

The J gene is TRBJ2-3, the V gene TRBV27, with D uncertain. Trimming pared 7 bases from V and 7 bases from J, leaving 12 bases between. CDR1 and CDR2 (germline): MNHEY, SMNVEV (reference sequence). The CDR3 extends over 12 amino acids. CDR3 nucleotides: TGTGCCAGCACCTCCCTGGGGAATACGCAGTATTTT. Amino acids: CASTSLGNTQYF.

This clonotype was seen just once. The rearrangement joins TRBV7-9 to TRBJ2-3; tentatively, D is TRBD1 or TRBD2 (6 bases each). This CDR3 contains 15 residues. CDR1 SEHNR and CDR2 FQNEAQ come from the germline V gene (reference sequence). Trimming shortened V by 5 bases and J by 5 bases, and 17 bases separated the two germline ends. The CDR3 sequence is CASSQKSGAEDTQYF. As DNA, the CDR3 is TGTGCCAGCAGCCAAAAGTCGGGGGCCGAAGATACGCAGTATTTT.

This chain connects TRBV2 to TRBJ2-2; 13 positions agree with TRBD2. CDR3 length equals 15 residues. The J segment lost 9 bases and the V segment lost 6 bases, leaving 7 bases of the junction unmatched. CDR1 SNHLY and CDR2 FYNNEI come from the germline V gene. In DNA form, the CDR3 reads TGTGCCAGCAGACGGACTAGCGGGAGTACCCGGGAGCTGTTTTTT. Its protein is CASRRTSGSTRELFF.

V usage is TRBV4-3 and J usage is TRBJ1-2; the D is unclear. With 1 base removed from V and 7 bases from J, the gap between germline ends came to 16 bases. The germline V gene encodes CDR1 LGHNA and CDR2 YSLEER. CDR3 length: 15 amino acids. CDR3: CASSQAGMGRRGYTF. CDR3 bases: TGCGCCAGCAGCCAAGCGGGGATGGGCAGGCGTGGCTACACCTTC.

This clonotype was found a few times. The chain is built from TRBV20-1 and TRBJ1-2; D ambiguous. This CDR3 region has 13 residues. Trimming took off 1 base at V and 2 bases at J, with 8 bases between the two ends. Germline V lookup: CDR1 DFQATT, CDR2 SNEGSKA (reference sequence). The CDR3 region has the DNA TGCAGTGCTAGAGGGGGTGGGAACTATGGCTACACCTTC. Protein: CSARGGGNYGYTF.

The chain combines TRBV5-4 with TRBJ2-3, with 7 bases that match TRBD2. The V gene's germline CDR1 is SGHNT and CDR2 YYREEE (reference sequence). The V gene end was trimmed by 4 bases and the J gene end by 0 bases; junction bases not matched to a gene: 5. CDR3 size: 15 residues. The CDR3: CASSARLASTDTQYF. Here the CDR3 DNA reads TGTGCCAGCAGCGCACGACTAGCTAGCACAGATACGCAGTATTTT. The entire variable domain, with the rest obtained from reference TRBV5-4 and TRBJ2-3, is as follows: ETGVTQSPTHLIKTRGQQVTLRCSSQSGHNTVSWYQQALGQGPQFIFQYYREEENGRGNFPPRFSGLQFPNYSSELNVNALELDDSALYLCASSARLASTDTQYFGPGTRLTVL.